Reported below is one T cell receptor beta chain. Its specificity is unknown. The source of the sample is a study of PD-1 blockade in classical Hodgkin lymphoma. Study outcomes and limitations: Exclusion applied to patients who initiated nivolumab less than 1 year following ASCT.

In germline, CDR1 is MNHNY, CDR2 SVGAGI (reference sequence). Trimming shortened V by 7 bases and J by 6 bases, and 10 bases separated the two germline ends. The CDR3 is 12 amino acids. Each patient relapsed following autologous stem cell transplantation, and prior brentuximab vedotin exposure differed. Best responses fell into complete response, partial response or progressive disease. Only in-frame clones appear in the TCRdb table, and some are missing; sequencing was by immunoSEQ multiplex PCR. The table lists 13,000 to 15,000 clones, roughly four fifths of them singletons. The sequencing used peripheral blood mononuclear cells (PBMCs), collected at baseline. This sequence was found in a human donor with classical Hodgkin lymphoma. The rearrangement links TRBV6-6 to TRBJ1-5; D not resolved. The CDR3 protein is CASTSSGQPQHF. The CDR3 bases are TGTGCCAGCACGTCTTCGGGTCAGCCCCAGCATTTT.